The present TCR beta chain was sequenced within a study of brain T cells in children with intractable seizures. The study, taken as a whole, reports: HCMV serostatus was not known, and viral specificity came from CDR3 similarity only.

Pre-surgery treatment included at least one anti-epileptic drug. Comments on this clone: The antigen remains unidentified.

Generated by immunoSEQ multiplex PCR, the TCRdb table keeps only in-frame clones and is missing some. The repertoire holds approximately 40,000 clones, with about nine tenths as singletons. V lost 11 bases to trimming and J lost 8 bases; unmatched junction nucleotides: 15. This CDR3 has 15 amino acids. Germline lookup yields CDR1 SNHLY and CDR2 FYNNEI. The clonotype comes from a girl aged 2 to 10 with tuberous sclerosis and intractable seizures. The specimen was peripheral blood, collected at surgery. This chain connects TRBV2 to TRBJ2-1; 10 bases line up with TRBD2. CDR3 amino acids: CAGDESGGAFHEQFF. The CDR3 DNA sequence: TGTGCCGGCGACGAAAGCGGGGGGGCCTTTCATGAGCAGTTCTTC.